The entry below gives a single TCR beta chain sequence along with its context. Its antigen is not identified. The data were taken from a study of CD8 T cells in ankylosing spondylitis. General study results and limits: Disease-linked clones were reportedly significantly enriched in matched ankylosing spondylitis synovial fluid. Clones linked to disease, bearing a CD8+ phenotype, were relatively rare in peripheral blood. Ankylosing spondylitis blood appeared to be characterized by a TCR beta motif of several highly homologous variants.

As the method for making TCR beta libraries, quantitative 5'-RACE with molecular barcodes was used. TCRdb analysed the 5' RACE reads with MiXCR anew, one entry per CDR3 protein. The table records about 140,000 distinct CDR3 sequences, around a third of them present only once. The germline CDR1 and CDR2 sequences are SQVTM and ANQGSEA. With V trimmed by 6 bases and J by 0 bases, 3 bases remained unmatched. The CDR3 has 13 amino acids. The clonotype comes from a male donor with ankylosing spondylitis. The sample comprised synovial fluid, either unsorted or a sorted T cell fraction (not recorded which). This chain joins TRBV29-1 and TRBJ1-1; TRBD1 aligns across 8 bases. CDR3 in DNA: TGCAGCGTCCGACAGGGGATGAACACTGAAGCTTTCTTT. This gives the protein CSVRQGMNTEAFF.